These 21 T cell receptor beta chains originate from one sample sequenced in a study of T cells in localized non-small cell lung cancer. Here immunoSEQ multiplex PCR was the method, and the copy in TCRdb shows in-frame clones only, minus some. The table lists approximately 47,000 clones, around 83% of them singletons. Material: PBMCs, obtained before any cancer treatment. These receptors were obtained from a man aged 40-75 years with stage II lung adenocarcinoma.

The V and J genes are TRBV4-3 and TRBJ2-5; D is ambiguous. This CDR3 has 14 residues. Germline loops: CDR1 LGHNA, CDR2 YSLEER. V lost 1 base, J lost 8 bases, and 14 bases lay in between. CDR3 residues: CASSQGIGIQTQYF. CDR3 bases: TGCGCCAGCAGCCAAGGAATAGGTATACAAACCCAGTACTTC.

The chain recombines TRBV11-2 with TRBJ2-1, with 12 bases lining up with TRBD2. Germline V gene data show CDR1 as SGHAT and CDR2 as FQNNGV. The CDR3 runs to 18 residues. V lost 6 bases to trimming and J lost 6 bases; unmatched junction nucleotides: 15. The CDR3 nucleotides are TGTGCCAGCAGAAACCTCCCGAGGCTAGCGGGGGGGGTCAATGAGCAGTTCTTC. Residues: CASRNLPRLAGGVNEQFF.

J is TRBJ2-3 and V is TRBV10-3; D uncertain. The CDR3 spans 13 residues. Trimming left V 8 bases short and J 0 bases short, with 9 bases between. Germline loops: CDR1 ENHRY, CDR2 SYGVKD. The CDR3 loop reads CAIQIFSTDTQYF. DNA of the CDR3: TGTGCCATCCAAATTTTCAGCACAGATACGCAGTATTTT.

This clone was detected only once. This same CDR3 is encoded by further DNA sequences in the sample. The gene calls are TRBV5-1 and TRBJ2-2; D gene unclear. Germline V gene data show CDR1 as SGHRS and CDR2 as YFSETQ. The CDR3 loop spans 14 amino acids. Trimming pared 4 bases from V and 8 bases from J, leaving 15 bases between. The CDR3 DNA sequence: TGCGCCAGCAGCCCTGACCGGGCCGGGGGGGAGCTGTTTTTT. As protein: CASSPDRAGGELFF.

The chain couples TRBV19 to TRBJ2-1, with TRBD2 as a possible D gene (5 bases). CDR1 and CDR2 (germline): LNHDA, SQIVND (reference sequence). The CDR3 is 14 amino acids. Trimming cost V 6 bases and J 4 bases, with 13 bases left between them. The DNA for the CDR3 is TGTGCCAGTAGAGCGAGGGCCACTTACAATGAGCAGTTCTTC. Protein: CASRARATYNEQFF.

The chain joins TRBV6-5 to TRBJ1-1; maybe TRBD1 (5 bases). Germline CDR1 is MNHEY and CDR2 is SVGAGI. The V gene lost 6 bases and the J gene lost 10 bases, with 21 bases spanning the gap. The CDR3 extends over 14 amino acids. This CDR3 reads CASSQGGGSGGAFF. Here the CDR3 DNA reads TGTGCCAGCAGCCAAGGCGGGGGGTCAGGTGGAGCTTTCTTT.

The rearrangement uses TRBV19 and TRBJ2-6, with D unclear. Germline V gene lookup returns CDR1 LNHDA and CDR2 SQIVND (reference sequence). The CDR3 runs to 15 residues. V was trimmed by 4 bases and J by 0 bases, leaving 7 bases between them. The CDR3, as DNA: TGTGCCAGTAGTACCCCAGTCTCTGGGGCCAACGTCCTGACTTTC. This codes for CASSTPVSGANVLTF.

The chain uses TRBV5-4 and TRBJ2-2, with D perhaps matching TRBD1 (6 bases). The CDR3 contains 15 residues. Germline-derived CDR1 and CDR2 are SGHNT and YYREEE (reference sequence). The germline V and J ends were trimmed by 3 bases and 2 bases, with 11 bases remaining between them. Here the CDR3 reads CASSYGQYNTGELFF. The CDR3 region has the DNA TGTGCCAGCAGCTACGGACAGTATAACACCGGGGAGCTGTTTTTT.

The chain couples TRBV28 to TRBJ2-2; no definite D call. V lost 3 bases to trimming and J lost 0 bases, with 8 bases between them. Germline CDR1 reads MDHEN; CDR2 reads SYDVKM. The CDR3 is made up of 15 amino acids. CDR3 sequence reads: CASSFYGSNTGELFF. CDR3 coding DNA: TGTGCCAGCAGTTTCTACGGCTCGAACACCGGGGAGCTGTTTTTT.

This clone was observed a handful of times. The chain couples TRBV19 to TRBJ2-3, with 7 bases that match TRBD2. V lost 8 bases to trimming and J lost 4 bases; unmatched junction nucleotides: 3. Per the germline V gene, CDR1 is LNHDA and CDR2 is SQIVND (reference sequence). The CDR3 runs to 12 residues. The CDR3 here is CASCSGADTQYF. Here the CDR3 DNA reads TGTGCCAGTTGCAGCGGGGCAGATACGCAGTATTTT.

This chain uses TRBV2 with TRBJ2-2; maybe TRBD1 (5 bases). This CDR3 has 15 residues. Trimming pared 2 bases from V and 2 bases from J, leaving 9 bases between. The germline gives CDR1 SNHLY, CDR2 FYNNEI. The CDR3 nucleotides are TGTGCCAGCAGTGAACTTGGACAAAACACCGGGGAGCTGTTTTTT. It specifies CASSELGQNTGELFF.

This chain uses TRBV10-3 with TRBJ2-3; D might be TRBD2 (5 bases). Trimming removed 3 bases at V and 1 base at J, with 11 bases between. There are 15 residues in the CDR3. In germline, CDR1 is ENHRY, CDR2 SYGVKD. CDR3 coding DNA: TGTGCCATCAGTGATTGGGAGAGGGGCACAGATACGCAGTATTTT. Its translation: CAISDWERGTDTQYF.

This sequence joins TRBV6-5 and TRBJ1-5, with 7 bases aligning to TRBD1. There are 12 residues in the CDR3. CDR1 is MNHEY, CDR2 SVGAGI, per germline. Trimming cost V 8 bases and J 6 bases; bases outside gene matches: 4. The CDR3 reads CASRQGSQPQHF. For the CDR3, the DNA is TGTGCCAGCCGACAGGGCAGTCAGCCCCAGCATTTT.

The chain has TRBV19 and TRBJ1-6; maybe TRBD1 (5 bases). Germline V gives CDR1 LNHDA, CDR2 SQIVND (reference sequence). CDR3 size: 17 residues. V was clipped by 0 bases and J by 5 bases, with 14 bases between them. CDR3 sequence: CASSIEVGAANNSPLHF. CDR3 nucleotides: TGTGCCAGTAGTATAGAGGTAGGGGCCGCGAATAATTCACCCCTCCACTTT. The complete variable domain, with remaining parts taken from reference TRBV19 and TRBJ1-6, reads DGGITQSPKYLFRKEGQNVTLSCEQNLNHDAMYWYRQDPGQGLRLIYYSQIVNDFQKGDIAEGYSVSREKKESFPLTVTSAQKNPTAFYLCASSIEVGAANNSPLHFGNGTRLTVT.

This clone has only a few counts. The rearrangement links TRBV14 to TRBJ1-1; TRBD1 is a possible D gene (6 bases). Germline-derived CDR1 and CDR2 are SGHDN and FVKESK. The V gene lost 5 bases and the J gene lost 8 bases, with 24 bases spanning the gap. The CDR3 contains 16 residues. The CDR3 loop is CASSARGGAGVTEAFF. The CDR3 DNA reads TGTGCCAGCAGCGCCCGGGGGGGGGCTGGGGTCACCGAAGCTTTCTTT.

The rearrangement links TRBV7-3 to TRBJ2-3; possibly TRBD2 for D (5 bases). The CDR3 sequence is 15 residues long. V was cut by 1 base and J by 2 bases, with 10 bases left in between. CDR1 is SGHTA, CDR2 FQGTGA, per germline. CDR3 coding DNA: TGTGCCAGCAGCTTAATTCCGGGGAACACAGATACGCAGTATTTT. This encodes CASSLIPGNTDTQYF.

CDR3 nucleotides: TGTGCCAGCTCACCACTCGCGGACAGGGGACTAAACACTGAAGCTTTCTTT. Amino acids: CASSPLADRGLNTEAFF. The chain recombines TRBV18 with TRBJ1-1; TRBD1 matches 9 bases. CDR1 and CDR2 from the germline V gene are KGHSH and LQKENI. The CDR3 is made up of 17 amino acids. Trimming cost V 1 base and J 2 bases; bases outside gene matches: 8.

The chain employs TRBV2 and TRBJ1-4; the D gene is possibly TRBD1 (5 bases). Per the germline V gene, CDR1 is SNHLY and CDR2 is FYNNEI. Trimming removed 7 bases from V and 7 bases from J, with 13 bases in between. The CDR3 sequence is 13 residues long. The CDR3 DNA follows: TGTGCCAGCATGTCCAGGGAGGGTGAAAAACTGTTTTTT. This gives the protein CASMSREGEKLFF.

The chain links TRBV11-2 to TRBJ2-7; 7 bases map to TRBD1. This CDR3 is 13 amino acids long. V lost 5 bases, J lost 1 base, and 2 bases stayed unmatched. Germline V gene sequence: CDR1 SGHAT, CDR2 FQNNGV. CDR3 sequence (DNA): TGTGCCAGCAGCCGGGGACAGTCCTACGAGCAGTACGTC. This encodes CASSRGQSYEQYV.

The chain is built from TRBV6-1 and TRBJ1-5, with D tentatively TRBD1 (6 bases). The germline V gene encodes CDR1 MNHNS and CDR2 SASEGT. This CDR3 is built from 14 residues. Trimming removed 5 bases from V and 4 bases from J, with 12 bases in between. The CDR3 spells CASSTSGANQPQHF. The CDR3 nucleotides read TGTGCCAGCAGTACCTCAGGGGCAAATCAGCCCCAGCATTTT.

The V gene is TRBV2, the J gene TRBJ1-2, with D unresolved. The CDR3 contains 12 residues. Germline-derived CDR1 and CDR2 are SNHLY and FYNNEI. Trimming shortened V by 5 bases and J by 3 bases, and 7 bases separated the two germline ends. The CDR3 nucleotides are TGTGCCAGCAGTCTTACGGACTATGGCTACACCTTC. Protein: CASSLTDYGYTF.